The rows below give T cell receptor beta chains drawn from one sample of a study of cytomegalovirus exposure and HLA in healthy donors. TCRdb's table, derived via immunoSEQ multiplex PCR, lists solely in-frame clones and lacks some. This table has about 180,000 clones, around 80% appearing once. Sequencing input: PBMCs. The receptors stem from a woman aged 60-70 years in good health and CMV-seropositive. The CDR3 runs from the conserved cysteine through the conserved F or W. D genes are given only for firm matches. The size of a clone is reported for some rows only, either as once, few or many, or as a class for expanded clones.

V: TRBV9
J: TRBJ2-5
D: .
size: .
CDR3: CASSPGTLETQYF
DNA: TGTGCCAGCAGCCCGGGGACACTGGAGACCCAGTACTTC

V: TRBV7-2
J: TRBJ2-5
D: TRBD2
size: .
CDR3: CASSLGRLAGVTQYF
DNA: TGTGCCAGCAGCTTAGGAAGACTAGCGGGGGTGACCCAGTACTTC

V: TRBV9
J: TRBJ2-5
D: TRBD2
size: once
CDR3: CASSVSGKGGETQYF
DNA: TGTGCCAGCAGCGTTAGCGGGAAGGGAGGAGAGACCCAGTACTTC

V: TRBV5-1
J: TRBJ2-3
D: .
size: .
CDR3: CASSLTGGLTDTQYF
DNA: TGCGCCAGCAGCTTGACCGGGGGACTCACAGATACGCAGTATTTT

V: TRBV10-3
J: TRBJ2-1
D: TRBD2
size: few
CDR3: CAISESRSVSGGFRYNEQFF
DNA: TGTGCCATCAGTGAGTCCCGGTCCGTGAGCGGGGGGTTTAGGTACAATGAGCAGTTCTTC

V: TRBV10-3
J: TRBJ2-7
D: TRBD1
size: .
CDR3: CAIKGTGVSYEQYF
DNA: TGTGCCATCAAGGGGACAGGGGTCTCCTACGAGCAGTACTTC

V: TRBV7-8
J: TRBJ2-2
D: TRBD2
size: .
CDR3: CASSLGGLATGELFF
DNA: TGTGCCAGCAGCTTAGGGGGACTAGCAACCGGGGAGCTGTTTTTT

V: TRBV19
J: TRBJ2-7
D: TRBD1
size: .
CDR3: CASSWDSLTYEQYF
DNA: TGTGCCAGTAGCTGGGACAGCCTCACCTACGAGCAGTACTTC

V: TRBV5-4
J: TRBJ2-2
D: .
size: .
CDR3: CASSPLTGELFF
DNA: TGTGCCAGCAGCCCTTTGACCGGGGAGCTGTTTTTT

V: TRBV7-9
J: TRBJ1-2
D: .
size: few
CDR3: CASSLVQGGYTF
DNA: TGTGCCAGCAGCTTAGTGCAGGGAGGCTACACCTTC

V: TRBV4-1
J: TRBJ2-1
D: TRBD2
size: .
CDR3: CASTGSPGGSSSYNEQFF
DNA: TGCGCCAGCACCGGGAGTCCGGGGGGATCGAGCTCCTACAATGAGCAGTTCTTC

V: TRBV6-1
J: TRBJ1-3
D: .
size: .
CDR3: CAIRTVGNTIYF
DNA: TGTGCCATCCGGACAGTGGGAAACACCATATATTTT

V: TRBV5-6
J: TRBJ1-1
D: .
size: .
CDR3: CASLLRDTEAFF
DNA: TGTGCCAGCCTCCTCAGGGACACTGAAGCTTTCTTT

V: TRBV11-2
J: TRBJ2-6
D: .
size: few
CDR3: CASTDSGANGLTF
DNA: TGTGCCAGCACCGATTCTGGGGCCAACGGCCTGACTTTC

V: TRBV7-2
J: TRBJ1-2
D: TRBD1
size: .
CDR3: CASPRQGATGYGYTF
DNA: TGTGCCAGCCCTAGACAGGGGGCAACTGGCTATGGCTACACCTTC

V: TRBV7-9
J: TRBJ1-6
D: .
size: .
CDR3: CASTSGSSNSPLHF
DNA: TGTGCCAGCACCTCGGGGAGCAGTAATTCACCCCTCCACTTT

V: TRBV30
J: TRBJ1-1
D: .
size: .
CDR3: CASNFGAREAFF
DNA: TGTGCCAGCAATTTTGGGGCGCGGGAAGCTTTCTTT

V: TRBV18
J: TRBJ2-2
D: TRBD1
size: .
CDR3: CASSPPLDRGRWELFF
DNA: TGTGCCAGCTCACCACCGCTGGACAGGGGGCGCTGGGAGCTGTTTTTT